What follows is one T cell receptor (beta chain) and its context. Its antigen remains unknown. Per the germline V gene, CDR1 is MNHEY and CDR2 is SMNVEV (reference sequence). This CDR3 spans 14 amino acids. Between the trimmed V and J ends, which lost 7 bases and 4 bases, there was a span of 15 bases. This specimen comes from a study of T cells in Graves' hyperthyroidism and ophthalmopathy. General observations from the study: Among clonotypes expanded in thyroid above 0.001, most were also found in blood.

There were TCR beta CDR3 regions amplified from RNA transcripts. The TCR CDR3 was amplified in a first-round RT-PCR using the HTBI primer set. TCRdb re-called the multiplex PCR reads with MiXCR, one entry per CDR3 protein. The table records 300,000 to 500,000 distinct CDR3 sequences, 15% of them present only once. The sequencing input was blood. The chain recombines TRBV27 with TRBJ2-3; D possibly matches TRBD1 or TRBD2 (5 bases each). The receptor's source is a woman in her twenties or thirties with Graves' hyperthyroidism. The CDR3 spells CASNEGTLPDTQYF. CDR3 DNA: TGTGCCAGCAATGAAGGGACCCTCCCAGATACGCAGTATTTT.